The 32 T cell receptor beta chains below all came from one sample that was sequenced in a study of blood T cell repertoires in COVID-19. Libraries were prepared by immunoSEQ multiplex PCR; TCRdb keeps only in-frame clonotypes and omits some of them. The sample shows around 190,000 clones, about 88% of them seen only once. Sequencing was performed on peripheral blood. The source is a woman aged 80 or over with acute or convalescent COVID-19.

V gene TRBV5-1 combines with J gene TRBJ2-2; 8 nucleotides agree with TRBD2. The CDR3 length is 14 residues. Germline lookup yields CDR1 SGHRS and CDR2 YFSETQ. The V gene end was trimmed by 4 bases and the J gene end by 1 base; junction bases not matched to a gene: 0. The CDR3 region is CASSLAGNTGELFF. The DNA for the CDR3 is TGCGCCAGCAGCCTAGCGGGGAACACCGGGGAGCTGTTTTTT.

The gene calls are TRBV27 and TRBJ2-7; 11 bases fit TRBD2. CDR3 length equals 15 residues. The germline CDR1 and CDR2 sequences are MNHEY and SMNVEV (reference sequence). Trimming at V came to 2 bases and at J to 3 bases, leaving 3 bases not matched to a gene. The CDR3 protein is CASSLGLAGRYEQYF. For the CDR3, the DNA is TGTGCCAGCAGTTTAGGACTAGCGGGCCGCTACGAGCAGTACTTC.

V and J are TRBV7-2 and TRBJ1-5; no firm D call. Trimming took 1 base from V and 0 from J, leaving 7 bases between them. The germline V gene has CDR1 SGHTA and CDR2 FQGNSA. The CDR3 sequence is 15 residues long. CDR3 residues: CASSLVGVSNQPQHF. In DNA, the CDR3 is TGTGCCAGCAGCTTAGTCGGGGTTAGCAATCAGCCCCAGCATTTT.

CDR3 amino acids: CASSFGTGGNQPQHF. DNA for the CDR3: TGTGCCAGCAGTTTCGGCACAGGGGGGAATCAGCCCCAGCATTTT. The chain has TRBV28 and TRBJ1-5; 8 bases fit TRBD1. There are 15 residues in the CDR3. CDR1 MDHEN and CDR2 SYDVKM come from the germline V gene. The V and J ends lost 3 bases and 4 bases, in that order; junction bases with no gene match: 5. Drawing the rest from reference TRBV28 and TRBJ1-5, the complete variable domain is DVKVTQSSRYLVKRTGEKVFLECVQDMDHENMFWYRQDPGLGLRLIYFSYDVKMKEKGDIPEGYSVSREKKERFSLILESASTNQTSMYLCASSFGTGGNQPQHFGDGTRLSIL.

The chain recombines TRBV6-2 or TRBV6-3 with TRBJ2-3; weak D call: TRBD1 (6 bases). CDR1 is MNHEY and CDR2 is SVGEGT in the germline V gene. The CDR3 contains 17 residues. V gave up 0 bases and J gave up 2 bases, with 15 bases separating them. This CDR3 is CASSYSTGGAATDTQYF. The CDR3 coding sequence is TGTGCCAGCAGTTACTCGACTGGGGGCGCGGCCACAGATACGCAGTATTTT.

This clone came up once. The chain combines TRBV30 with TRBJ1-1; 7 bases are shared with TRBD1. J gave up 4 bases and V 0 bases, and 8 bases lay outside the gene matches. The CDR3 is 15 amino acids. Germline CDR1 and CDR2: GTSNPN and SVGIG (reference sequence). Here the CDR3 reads CAWSVQDRRGTEAFF. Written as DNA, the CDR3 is TGTGCCTGGAGTGTCCAGGACAGGCGGGGCACTGAAGCTTTCTTT. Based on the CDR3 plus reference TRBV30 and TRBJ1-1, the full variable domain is SQTIHQWPATLVQPVGSPLSLECTVEGTSNPNLYWYRQAAGRGLQLLFYSVGIGQISSEVPQNLSASRPQDRQFILSSKKLLLSDSGFYLCAWSVQDRRGTEAFFGQGTRLTVV.

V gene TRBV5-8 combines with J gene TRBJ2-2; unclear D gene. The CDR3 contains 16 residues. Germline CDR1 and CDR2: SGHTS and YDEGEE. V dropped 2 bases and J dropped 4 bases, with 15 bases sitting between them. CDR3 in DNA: TGTGCCAGCAGCTTATTTTCCGGCGGTAGCACCGGGGAGCTGTTTTTT. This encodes CASSLFSGGSTGELFF.

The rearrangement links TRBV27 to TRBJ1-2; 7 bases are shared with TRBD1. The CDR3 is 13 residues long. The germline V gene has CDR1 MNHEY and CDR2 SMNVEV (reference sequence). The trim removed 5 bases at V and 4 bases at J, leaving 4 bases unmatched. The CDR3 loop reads CASSPTGFYGYTF. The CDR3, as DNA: TGTGCCAGCAGTCCGACAGGGTTCTATGGCTACACCTTC.

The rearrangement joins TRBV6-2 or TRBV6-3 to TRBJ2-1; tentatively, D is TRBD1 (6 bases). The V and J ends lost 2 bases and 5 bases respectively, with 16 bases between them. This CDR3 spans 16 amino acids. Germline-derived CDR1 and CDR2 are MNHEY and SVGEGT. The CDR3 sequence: CASSYATPRDNNEQFF. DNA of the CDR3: TGTGCCAGCAGTTACGCGACCCCCCGGGACAACAATGAGCAGTTCTTC.

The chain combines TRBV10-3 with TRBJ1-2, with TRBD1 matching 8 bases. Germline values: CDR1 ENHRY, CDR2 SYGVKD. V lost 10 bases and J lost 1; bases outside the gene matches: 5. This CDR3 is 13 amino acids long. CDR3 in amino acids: CASAGQDNYGYTF. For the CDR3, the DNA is TGTGCCAGCGCGGGACAGGATAACTATGGCTACACCTTC.

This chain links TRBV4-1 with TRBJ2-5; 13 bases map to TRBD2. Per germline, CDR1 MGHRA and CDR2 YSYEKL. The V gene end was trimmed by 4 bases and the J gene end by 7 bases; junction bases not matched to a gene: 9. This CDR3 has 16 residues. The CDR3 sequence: CASSLGLAGRSGTQYF. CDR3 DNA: TGCGCCAGCAGCCTGGGACTAGCGGGACGCTCTGGGACCCAGTACTTC.

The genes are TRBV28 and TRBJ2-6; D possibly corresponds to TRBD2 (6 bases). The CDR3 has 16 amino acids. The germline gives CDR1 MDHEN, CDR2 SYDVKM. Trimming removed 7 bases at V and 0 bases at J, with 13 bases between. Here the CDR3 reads CASTGDSFSGANVLTF. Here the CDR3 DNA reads TGTGCCAGCACGGGGGACTCTTTCTCTGGGGCCAACGTCCTGACTTTC.

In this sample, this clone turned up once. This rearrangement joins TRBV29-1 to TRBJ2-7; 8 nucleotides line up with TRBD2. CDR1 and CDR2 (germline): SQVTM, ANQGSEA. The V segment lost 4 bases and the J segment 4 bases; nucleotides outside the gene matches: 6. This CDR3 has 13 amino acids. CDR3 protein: CSVVGRGRYEQYF. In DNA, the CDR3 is TGCAGCGTTGTCGGGAGGGGCAGGTACGAGCAGTACTTC.

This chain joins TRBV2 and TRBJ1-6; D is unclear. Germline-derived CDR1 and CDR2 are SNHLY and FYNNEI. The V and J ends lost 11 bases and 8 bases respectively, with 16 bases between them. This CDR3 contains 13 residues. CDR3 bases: TGTGCCGGTAGCACCAGTTACTATTCACCCCTCCACTTT. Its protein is CAGSTSYYSPLHF.

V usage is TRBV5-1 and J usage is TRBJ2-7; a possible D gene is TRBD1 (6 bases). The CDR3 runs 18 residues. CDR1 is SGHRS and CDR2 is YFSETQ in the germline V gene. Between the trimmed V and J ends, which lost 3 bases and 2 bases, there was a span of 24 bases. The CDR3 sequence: CASSSASSMAGDPYEQYF. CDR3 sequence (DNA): TGCGCCAGCAGCTCCGCCTCGTCGATGGCAGGGGATCCCTACGAGCAGTACTTC.

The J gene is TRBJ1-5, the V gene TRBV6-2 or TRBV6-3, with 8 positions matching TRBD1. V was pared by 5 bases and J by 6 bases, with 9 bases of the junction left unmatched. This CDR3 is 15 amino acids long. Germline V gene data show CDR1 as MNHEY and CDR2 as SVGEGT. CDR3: CASSDQGAVGQPQHF. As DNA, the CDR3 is TGTGCCAGCAGTGACCAGGGGGCGGTGGGTCAGCCCCAGCATTTT.

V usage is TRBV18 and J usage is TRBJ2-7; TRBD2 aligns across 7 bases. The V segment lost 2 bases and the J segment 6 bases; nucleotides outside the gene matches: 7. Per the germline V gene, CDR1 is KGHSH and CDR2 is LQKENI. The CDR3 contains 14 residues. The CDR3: CASSPGGDMGEQYF. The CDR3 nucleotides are TGTGCCAGCTCACCAGGGGGGGATATGGGCGAGCAGTACTTC.

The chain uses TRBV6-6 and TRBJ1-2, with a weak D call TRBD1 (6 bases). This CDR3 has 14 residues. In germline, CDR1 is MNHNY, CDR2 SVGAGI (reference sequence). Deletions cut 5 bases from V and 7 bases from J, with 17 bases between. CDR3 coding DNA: TGTGCCAGCAGTACCCCGACAGGTTTTGGTGGCTACACCTTC. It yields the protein CASSTPTGFGGYTF.

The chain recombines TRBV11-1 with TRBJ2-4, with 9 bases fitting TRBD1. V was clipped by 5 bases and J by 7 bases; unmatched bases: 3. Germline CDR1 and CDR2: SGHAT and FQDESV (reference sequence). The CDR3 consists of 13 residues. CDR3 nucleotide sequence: TGTGCCAGCAGCCGAGGGACAGGGAACATTCAGTACTTC. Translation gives CASSRGTGNIQYF.

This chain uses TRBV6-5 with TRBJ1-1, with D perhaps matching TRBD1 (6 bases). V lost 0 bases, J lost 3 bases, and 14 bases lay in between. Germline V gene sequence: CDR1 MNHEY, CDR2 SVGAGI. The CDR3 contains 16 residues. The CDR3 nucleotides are TGTGCCAGCAGTTACTCGAGTGAGGGGGTGGACACTGAAGCTTTCTTT. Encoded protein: CASSYSSEGVDTEAFF.

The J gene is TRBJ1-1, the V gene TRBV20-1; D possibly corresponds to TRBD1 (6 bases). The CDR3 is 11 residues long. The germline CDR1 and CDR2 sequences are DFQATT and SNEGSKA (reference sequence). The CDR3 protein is CSGQKNTEAFF. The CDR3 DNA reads TGCAGCGGACAGAAAAACACTGAAGCTTTCTTT.

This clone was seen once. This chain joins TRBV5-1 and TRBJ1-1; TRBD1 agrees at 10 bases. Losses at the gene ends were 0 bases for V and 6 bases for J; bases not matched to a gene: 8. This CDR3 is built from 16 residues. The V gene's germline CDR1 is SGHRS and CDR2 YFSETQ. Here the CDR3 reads CASSLGDRGVPSEAFF. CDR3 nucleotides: TGCGCCAGCAGCTTGGGGGACAGGGGAGTCCCCTCTGAAGCTTTCTTT.

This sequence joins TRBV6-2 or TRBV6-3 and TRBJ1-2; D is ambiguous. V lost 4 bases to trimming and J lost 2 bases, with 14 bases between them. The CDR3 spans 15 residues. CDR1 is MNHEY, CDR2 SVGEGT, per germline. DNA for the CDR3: TGTGCCAGCAGTTTATCCGGGAGATCCAACTATGGCTACACCTTC. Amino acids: CASSLSGRSNYGYTF.

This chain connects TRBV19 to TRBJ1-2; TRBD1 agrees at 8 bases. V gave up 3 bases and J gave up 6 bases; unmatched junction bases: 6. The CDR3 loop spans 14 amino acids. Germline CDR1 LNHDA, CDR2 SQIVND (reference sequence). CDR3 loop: CASSILDRANGYTF. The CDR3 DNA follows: TGTGCCAGTAGTATCCTGGACAGGGCAAATGGCTACACCTTC.

CDR3: CASTDRPGGQGSLGEQYF. In nucleotides, the CDR3 is TGTGCCAGCACCGACAGACCGGGGGGACAGGGGTCCTTGGGGGAGCAGTACTTC. J is TRBJ2-7 and V is TRBV28; 10 bases are shared with TRBD1. CDR3 size: 18 residues. Per the germline V gene, CDR1 is MDHEN and CDR2 is SYDVKM. V was clipped by 7 bases and J by 7 bases; unmatched bases: 22.

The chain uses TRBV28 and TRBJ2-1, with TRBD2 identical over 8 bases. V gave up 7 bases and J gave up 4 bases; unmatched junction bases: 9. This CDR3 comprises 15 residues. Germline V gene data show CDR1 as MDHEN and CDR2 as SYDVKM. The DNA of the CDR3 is TGTGCCAGCAATTCGGGACTAGATACGTACAATGAGCAGTTCTTC. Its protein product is CASNSGLDTYNEQFF.

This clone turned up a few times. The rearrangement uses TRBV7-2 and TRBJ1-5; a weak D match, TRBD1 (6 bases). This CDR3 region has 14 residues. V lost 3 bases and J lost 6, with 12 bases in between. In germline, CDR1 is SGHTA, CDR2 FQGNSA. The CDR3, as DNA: TGTGCCAGCAGCTTGTTGGGGGCCGTTCAGCCCCAGCATTTT. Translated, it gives CASSLLGAVQPQHF.

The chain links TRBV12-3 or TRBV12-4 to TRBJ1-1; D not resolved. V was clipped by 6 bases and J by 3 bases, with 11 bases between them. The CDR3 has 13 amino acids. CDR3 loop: CASSTQMYTEAFF. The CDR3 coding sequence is TGTGCCAGCAGCACGCAGATGTACACTGAAGCTTTCTTT.

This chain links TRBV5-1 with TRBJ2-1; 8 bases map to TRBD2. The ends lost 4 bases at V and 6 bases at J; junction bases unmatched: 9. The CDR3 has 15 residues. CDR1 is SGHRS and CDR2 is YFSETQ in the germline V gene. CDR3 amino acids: CASSVQGLAGNEQFF. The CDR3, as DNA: TGCGCCAGCAGCGTTCAAGGACTAGCAGGCAATGAGCAGTTCTTC.

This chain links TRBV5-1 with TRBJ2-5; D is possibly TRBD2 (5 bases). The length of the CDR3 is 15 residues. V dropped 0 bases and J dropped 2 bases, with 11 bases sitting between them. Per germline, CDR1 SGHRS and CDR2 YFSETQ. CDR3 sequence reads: CASSLVGMTQETQYF. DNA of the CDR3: TGCGCCAGCAGCTTGGTCGGGATGACTCAAGAGACCCAGTACTTC.

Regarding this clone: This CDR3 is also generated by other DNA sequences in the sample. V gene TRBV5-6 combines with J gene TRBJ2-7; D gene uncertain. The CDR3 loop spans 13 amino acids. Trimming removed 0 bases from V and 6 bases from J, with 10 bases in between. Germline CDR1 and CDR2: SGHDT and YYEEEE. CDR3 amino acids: CASSLGRRGEQYF. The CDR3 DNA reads TGTGCCAGCAGCTTGGGGCGCAGAGGCGAGCAGTACTTC.

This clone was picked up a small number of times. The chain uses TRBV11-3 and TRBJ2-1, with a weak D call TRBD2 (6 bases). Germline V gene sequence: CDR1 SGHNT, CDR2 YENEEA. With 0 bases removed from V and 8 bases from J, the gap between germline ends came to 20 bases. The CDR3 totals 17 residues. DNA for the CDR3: TGTGCCAGCAGCTTAGAAGTGGGGGGTGGACTGAGCCATGAGCAGTTCTTC. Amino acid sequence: CASSLEVGGGLSHEQFF.